This entry lists 26 T cell receptor beta chains sequenced from one sample in a study of control samples from healthy donors and cancer patients. The protocol was immunoSEQ multiplex PCR, while the TCRdb copy is restricted to in-frame clones and leaves out a portion. Found here are some 100,000 clones, around three quarters of them singletons; the top ten hold about 11%. The source material was blood. The receptors originated from a woman in her 30s in good health.

This clone was found once. Here the CDR3 reads CASSFDRGGTEAFF. CDR3 nucleotide sequence: TGCGCCAGCAGCTTCGACAGGGGAGGAACTGAAGCTTTCTTT. V is TRBV5-1 and J is TRBJ1-1, with 8 bases fitting TRBD1. The V gene's germline CDR1 is SGHRS and CDR2 YFSETQ. The CDR3 has 14 amino acids. V lost 2 bases and J lost 5; bases outside the gene matches: 5.

In its sample, this clone was seen once. The V and J genes are TRBV4-3 and TRBJ2-1; a weak D match, TRBD1 (6 bases). Germline V gene data show CDR1 as LGHNA and CDR2 as YSLEER. The germline V and J ends were trimmed by 4 bases and 3 bases, with 16 bases remaining between them. The CDR3 contains 16 residues. DNA for the CDR3: TGCGCCAGCAGCCCAAGACGGGCAGGGGACTACAATGAGCAGTTCTTC. This codes for CASSPRRAGDYNEQFF.

The rearrangement uses TRBV5-6 and TRBJ2-5; the match to TRBD1 covers 7 bases. V lost 4 bases to trimming and J lost 0 bases; unmatched junction nucleotides: 9. The V gene's germline CDR1 is SGHDT and CDR2 YYEEEE. The CDR3 runs to 16 residues. The CDR3 loop reads CASSDQTGTDQETQYF. DNA of the CDR3: TGTGCCAGCAGCGACCAAACCGGGACAGACCAAGAGACCCAGTACTTC. Using reference TRBV5-6 and TRBJ2-5 for the parts outside the CDR3, the full variable domain is DAGVTQSPTHLIKTRGQQVTLRCSPKSGHDTVSWYQQALGQGPQFIFQYYEEEERQRGNFPDRFSGHQFPNYSSELNVNALLLGDSALYLCASSDQTGTDQETQYFGPGTRLLVL.

This clone appeared a few times. The chain uses TRBV5-1 and TRBJ1-2; tentative D call: TRBD1 (5 bases). The germline CDR1 and CDR2 sequences are SGHRS and YFSETQ. This CDR3 is built from 14 residues. V was pared by 1 base and J by 7 bases, with 14 bases between. The CDR3, as DNA: TGCGCCAGCAGCTTGATGGGGCGAGGTTCTGGCTACACCTTC. Amino acid sequence: CASSLMGRGSGYTF.

This sequence joins TRBV5-6 and TRBJ1-2; tentatively, D is TRBD1 (6 bases). This CDR3 is 14 amino acids long. Germline CDR1 SGHDT, CDR2 YYEEEE. Trimming removed 0 bases from V and 8 bases from J, with 14 bases in between. The CDR3 loop reads CASSLVRRGKGYTF. Here the CDR3 DNA reads TGTGCCAGCAGCTTGGTTCGCAGGGGAAAAGGCTACACCTTC.

This chain joins TRBV5-5 and TRBJ1-5; D call uncertain. From germline, CDR1 is SGHKS and CDR2 YYEKEE (reference sequence). The CDR3 runs to 13 residues. Trimming took 4 bases from V and 6 from J, leaving 11 bases between them. The CDR3 DNA sequence: TGTGCCAGCAGCGGGTACGTGGGTCAGCCCCAGCATTTT. This gives the protein CASSGYVGQPQHF.

A few counts support this clone. J is TRBJ2-2 and V is TRBV13; 7 bases line up with TRBD2. The V gene end was trimmed by 2 bases and the J gene end by 2 bases; junction bases not matched to a gene: 5. The CDR3 extends over 16 amino acids. Germline V gives CDR1 PRHDT, CDR2 FYEKMQ (reference sequence). In nucleotides, the CDR3 is TGTGCCAGCAGCTTACGCGGACTAGATAACACCGGGGAGCTGTTTTTT. Translated, it gives CASSLRGLDNTGELFF. Based on the CDR3 plus reference TRBV13 and TRBJ2-2, the full variable domain is AAGVIQSPRHLIKEKRETATLKCYPIPRHDTVYWYQQGPGQDPQFLISFYEKMQSDKGSIPDRFSAQQFSDYHSELNMSSLELGDSALYFCASSLRGLDNTGELFFGEGSRLTVL.

V is TRBV19 and J is TRBJ1-1; the match to TRBD1 covers 8 bases. This CDR3 contains 11 residues. Germline-derived CDR1 and CDR2 are LNHDA and SQIVND (reference sequence). V shed 8 bases and J 4 bases; nucleotides not matched to a gene: 0. CDR3 bases: TGTGCCAGTGGACAGGGCACTGAAGCTTTCTTT. Encoded protein: CASGQGTEAFF.

This clone has only a few counts. The chain couples TRBV2 to TRBJ1-5; D gene ambiguous. Germline V gives CDR1 SNHLY, CDR2 FYNNEI. Trimming cost V 9 bases and J 3 bases, with 9 bases left between them. The CDR3 consists of 12 residues. CDR3 residues: CASNQDNQPQHF. The DNA for the CDR3 is TGTGCCAGTAACCAGGACAATCAGCCCCAGCATTTT.

This clone was observed a handful of times. The chain joins TRBV7-2 to TRBJ2-4; D is ambiguous. Germline CDR1 SGHTA, CDR2 FQGNSA. The CDR3 sequence is 14 residues long. Trimming removed 3 bases at V and 0 bases at J, with 6 bases between. This CDR3 is CASSFGVAKNIQYF. The CDR3 DNA reads as TGTGCCAGCAGCTTTGGGGTAGCCAAAAACATTCAGTACTTC.

The chain couples TRBV29-1 to TRBJ2-2, with D unclear. CDR1 and CDR2 from the germline V gene are SQVTM and ANQGSEA. The CDR3 is 13 amino acids. The germline V and J ends were trimmed by 6 bases and 3 bases, with 11 bases remaining between them. CDR3 amino acids: CSVGQSYTGELFF. The CDR3 DNA is TGCAGCGTAGGGCAGAGTTACACCGGGGAGCTGTTTTTT.

This clone occurred a few times. The chain employs TRBV7-2 and TRBJ1-1, with a tentative D call TRBD1 (5 bases). The ends were cut back, 8 bases at V and 9 bases at J, with 13 bases in the middle. CDR3 length equals 11 residues. CDR1 and CDR2 (germline): SGHTA, FQGNSA. The CDR3 spells CASGGKGKAFF. The DNA for the CDR3 is TGTGCCAGCGGGGGAAAAGGGAAAGCTTTCTTT.

V is TRBV9 and J is TRBJ2-1; D is possibly TRBD2 (5 bases). V was cut by 1 base and J by 2 bases, with 10 bases left in between. The germline V gene encodes CDR1 SGDLS and CDR2 YYNGEE. There are 15 residues in the CDR3. The CDR3 nucleotides are TGTGCCAGCAGCGTAAGGGAGTCTACCTACAATGAGCAGTTCTTC. Translated, it gives CASSVRESTYNEQFF.

The rearrangement uses TRBV7-2 and TRBJ2-2; TRBD1 agrees at 8 bases. With V trimmed by 2 bases and J by 4 bases, 6 bases remained unmatched. Germline CDR1 reads SGHTA; CDR2 reads FQGNSA. The CDR3 covers 16 residues. The CDR3, as DNA: TGTGCCAGCAGCTTACGCAGGGGGCCTTTCACCGGGGAGCTGTTTTTT. It yields the protein CASSLRRGPFTGELFF. Together with reference TRBV7-2 and TRBJ2-2, the CDR3 gives the full variable domain: GAGVSQSPSNKVTEKGKDVELRCDPISGHTALYWYRQSLGQGLEFLIYFQGNSAPDKSGLPSDRFSAERTGGSVSTLTIQRTQQEDSAVYLCASSLRRGPFTGELFFGEGSRLTVL.

This clone was counted a few times. This chain joins TRBV5-4 and TRBJ1-2; D not resolved. The CDR3 sequence is 12 residues long. Germline loops: CDR1 SGHNT, CDR2 YYREEE (reference sequence). The V and J ends lost 0 bases and 1 base respectively, with 1 base between them. The CDR3 nucleotides are TGTGCCAGCAGCTTGGATAACTATGGCTACACCTTC. Encoded protein: CASSLDNYGYTF.

V gene TRBV5-6 combines with J gene TRBJ1-2, with D possibly matching TRBD1 (5 bases). The CDR3 has 15 amino acids. Trimming cost V 0 bases and J 3 bases, with 12 bases left between them. Germline V gene lookup returns CDR1 SGHDT and CDR2 YYEEEE. The CDR3 reads CASSLVKGRDYGYTF. In DNA, the CDR3 is TGTGCCAGCAGCTTGGTCAAGGGGCGGGACTATGGCTACACCTTC.

The CDR3 nucleotides are TGTGCCTGGAGTGTAGCTAACTATGGCTACACCTTC. It encodes CAWSVANYGYTF. The chain couples TRBV30 to TRBJ1-2; no reliable D call. The CDR3 is 12 residues long. Trimming left V 0 bases short and J 0 bases short, with 2 bases between. Germline-derived CDR1 and CDR2 are GTSNPN and SVGIG (reference sequence).

V is TRBV7-8 and J is TRBJ2-5; 7 bases fit TRBD1. The CDR3 extends over 15 amino acids. CDR1 is SGHVS and CDR2 is FQNEAQ in the germline V gene. The V and J ends lost 1 base and 5 bases, in that order; junction bases with no gene match: 7. CDR3 coding DNA: TGTGCCAGCAGCTTAGTGTCTGGCAGGGGGGAGACCCAGTACTTC. Translation: CASSLVSGRGETQYF.

This clone was observed a few times. J is TRBJ1-6 and V is TRBV5-5; D is perhaps TRBD1 (5 bases). V lost 6 bases and J 10 bases, leaving 14 bases between the germline ends. CDR1 is SGHKS and CDR2 is YYEKEE in the germline V gene (reference sequence). The CDR3 runs 13 residues. The CDR3 region has the DNA TGTGCCAGCACCGTAGGGGCCCGCTCACCCCTCCACTTT. Translating it yields CASTVGARSPLHF.

The chain links TRBV7-2 to TRBJ1-5; the D gene is possibly TRBD1 (5 bases). The CDR3 covers 18 residues. Trimming took 2 bases from V and 0 from J, leaving 17 bases between them. Germline V CDR1 and CDR2: SGHTA, FQGNSA. The CDR3 is CASSLHEAGKYSNQPQHF. The CDR3 DNA reads as TGTGCCAGCAGCTTACATGAAGCAGGGAAGTATAGCAATCAGCCCCAGCATTTT.

The chain couples TRBV12-3 or TRBV12-4 to TRBJ1-2; D perhaps matches TRBD1 (5 bases). The CDR3 totals 11 residues. Trimming pared 7 bases from V and 3 bases from J, leaving 6 bases between. The CDR3 DNA follows: TGTGCCAGCACCAGGGACTATGGCTACACCTTC. Translation: CASTRDYGYTF.

The chain links TRBV5-6 to TRBJ1-1; 10 bases are shared with TRBD1. Looked up from germline, CDR1 is SGHDT and CDR2 is YYEEEE. J lost 0 bases, V lost 2 bases, and 4 bases had no gene match. The CDR3 contains 16 residues. As DNA, the CDR3 is TGTGCCAGCAGCTTCCCGGGACAGGGGATGAACACTGAAGCTTTCTTT. It specifies CASSFPGQGMNTEAFF.

In its sample, this clone was seen once. V is TRBV6-4 and J is TRBJ1-5; possible D gene TRBD1, 5 bases. The CDR3 totals 15 residues. Per the germline V gene, CDR1 is MRHNA and CDR2 is SNTAGT. Trimming pared 4 bases from V and 7 bases from J, leaving 17 bases between. The CDR3 here is CASSVSSGAGQPQHF. The CDR3 DNA is TGTGCCAGCAGTGTTTCATCCGGGGCAGGCCAGCCCCAGCATTTT.

The chain uses TRBV19 and TRBJ2-5, with 9 nucleotides matching TRBD1. The J segment lost 3 bases and the V segment lost 5 bases, leaving 4 bases of the junction unmatched. Germline V gene lookup returns CDR1 LNHDA and CDR2 SQIVND (reference sequence). The CDR3 consists of 14 residues. CDR3 sequence: CASSPGTGKETQYF. CDR3 in DNA: TGTGCCAGTAGTCCTGGGACAGGGAAAGAGACCCAGTACTTC. The full variable domain, completed using reference TRBV19 and TRBJ2-5, is DGGITQSPKYLFRKEGQNVTLSCEQNLNHDAMYWYRQDPGQGLRLIYYSQIVNDFQKGDIAEGYSVSREKKESFPLTVTSAQKNPTAFYLCASSPGTGKETQYFGPGTRLLVL.

This clone was seen at least ten times. J is TRBJ1-2 and V is TRBV29-1, with 7 bases lining up with TRBD1. Per germline, CDR1 SQVTM and CDR2 ANQGSEA. This CDR3 has 18 amino acids. With V trimmed by 6 bases and J by 0 bases, 19 bases remained unmatched. The CDR3 sequence is CSVEPPQRGLLANYGYTF. The CDR3 DNA reads as TGCAGCGTCGAACCGCCCCAAAGGGGGCTCTTGGCTAACTATGGCTACACCTTC.

DNA of the CDR3: TGTGCCAGCAGTGTGGGACAGGGGGCTGCTGGAAACACCATATATTTT. It codes for CASSVGQGAAGNTIYF. This rearrangement joins TRBV6-6 to TRBJ1-3; 12 bases agree with TRBD1. Trimming took 5 bases from V and 2 from J; bases not matched to a gene: 4. The germline CDR1 and CDR2 sequences are MNHNY and SVGAGI (reference sequence). The CDR3 has 16 residues.